The 14 T cell receptor beta chains below all came from one sample that was sequenced in a study of cytomegalovirus exposure and HLA in healthy donors (dated by TCRdb to 2015 to 2018). Library preparation employed the immunoSEQ multiplex PCR assay. For the multiplex PCR, a mixture combining 60 forward primers for TCR Vbeta segments and 13 reverse primers for TCR Jbeta segments was used. Drawn from immuneACCESS, this table holds only the in-frame rearrangements with V and J called that TCRdb kept. Clones are partly lost; checked studies trace under half to an unresolved V gene and leave the rest unexplained. Across this sample there are 150,000 to 200,000 clones, with around 81% seen only once. The top ten hold roughly 5.2% of the sample. The sample was PBMCs. These receptors were collected from a young woman in good health and CMV-seropositive.

The chain joins TRBV5-4 to TRBJ1-1; D not certain. The CDR3 is 15 residues long. V was shortened by 4 bases and J by 4 bases, with 17 bases between the two germline ends. Germline values: CDR1 SGHNT, CDR2 YYREEE (reference sequence). CDR3 loop: CASSRQSYLGTEAFF. The DNA for the CDR3 is TGTGCCAGCAGCCGACAATCATATCTCGGCACTGAAGCTTTCTTT.

The chain recombines TRBV27 with TRBJ2-3; a weak D match, TRBD1 (6 bases). Germline CDR1 and CDR2: MNHEY and SMNVEV (reference sequence). Trimming stripped 11 bases from V and 2 bases from J, with 14 bases between. The CDR3 covers 13 residues. The CDR3, as DNA: TGTGCCGCCGTCGGACAGAACACAGATACGCAGTATTTT. This gives the protein CAAVGQNTDTQYF.

The rearrangement uses TRBV27 and TRBJ2-2; 9 positions match TRBD1. Trimming cost V 1 base and J 5 bases; bases outside gene matches: 14. This CDR3 contains 19 residues. CDR1 and CDR2 (germline): MNHEY, SMNVEV (reference sequence). The CDR3: CASSLLPLGGQGDTGELFF. CDR3 nucleotides: TGTGCCAGCAGTTTATTGCCCCTTGGGGGACAGGGAGATACCGGGGAGCTGTTTTTT.

On this clone: One end of the junction does not line up with germline, which may come from a read error. The genes are TRBV9 and TRBJ2-3, with 10 bases that match TRBD2. The germline gives CDR1 SGDLS, CDR2 YYNGEE. The CDR3 runs 15 residues. The CDR3 DNA sequence: TGTGCCAGCAGCCCCTCATGGGCTAGCGGGGGAATAATACCTTTT. Its translation: CASSPSWASGGIIPF.

V and J are TRBV7-2 and TRBJ1-5; 8 nucleotides align to TRBD1. This CDR3 region has 14 residues. Losses at the gene ends were 5 bases for V and 7 bases for J; bases not matched to a gene: 7. The germline gives CDR1 SGHTA, CDR2 FQGNSA. The CDR3 here is CASSVQGDIQPQHF. The DNA for the CDR3 is TGTGCCAGCAGCGTACAGGGGGACATACAGCCCCAGCATTTT. The full variable domain, rest sourced from reference TRBV7-2 and TRBJ1-5, is GAGVSQSPSNKVTEKGKDVELRCDPISGHTALYWYRQSLGQGLEFLIYFQGNSAPDKSGLPSDRFSAERTGGSVSTLTIQRTQQEDSAVYLCASSVQGDIQPQHFGDGTRLSIL.

This chain joins TRBV5-6 and TRBJ2-7, with 10 bases fitting TRBD2. V lost 3 bases, J lost 3 bases, and 12 bases stayed unmatched. Germline V gene lookup returns CDR1 SGHDT and CDR2 YYEEEE. CDR3 length: 17 amino acids. CDR3 coding DNA: TGTGCCAGCAGCTCCCTTGGGGCTAGCGGGGGCCTCTACGAGCAGTACTTC. It codes for CASSSLGASGGLYEQYF.

This clone was observed a single time. Distinct nucleotide sequences in the sample also encode this CDR3. The rearrangement joins TRBV6-5 to TRBJ2-1; D may be TRBD1 (6 bases). The V end was cut by 0 bases, the J end by 7 bases, with 10 bases between. This CDR3 comprises 14 residues. Germline CDR1 and CDR2: MNHEY and SVGAGI. This chain's CDR3 is CASSYSRGYNEQFF. In nucleotides, the CDR3 is TGTGCCAGCAGTTACTCCAGGGGATATAATGAGCAGTTCTTC.

This clone was picked up a small number of times. J is TRBJ2-1 and V is TRBV14; D remains unclear. The ends were cut back, 2 bases at V and 3 bases at J, with 5 bases in the middle. CDR3 length: 13 residues. Germline V gives CDR1 SGHDN, CDR2 FVKESK. For the CDR3, the DNA is TGTGCCAGCAGCCAATTCAACTACAATGAGCAGTTCTTC. Protein product: CASSQFNYNEQFF.

V is TRBV7-9 and J is TRBJ1-1; 7 bases are shared with TRBD1. CDR3 size: 16 residues. Trimming removed 5 bases from V and 1 base from J; junction bases left unmatched: 10. From germline, CDR1 is SEHNR and CDR2 FQNEAQ (reference sequence). The CDR3 nucleotides read TGTGCCAGCAGCACCCGACAGGGTAGTGGGAACACTGAAGCTTTCTTT. This sequence encodes CASSTRQGSGNTEAFF.

This clone was observed a few times. The gene calls are TRBV6-5 and TRBJ1-2; D is perhaps TRBD1 (6 bases). The CDR3 is made up of 15 amino acids. Trimming removed 3 bases from V and 6 bases from J, with 17 bases in between. Germline CDR1 reads MNHEY; CDR2 reads SVGAGI. The CDR3 bases are TGTGCCAGCAGTTATGTGGCAGGGGATCTCGATGGCTACACCTTC. This translates into CASSYVAGDLDGYTF.

The gene calls are TRBV28 and TRBJ2-7; D ambiguous. Germline V CDR1 and CDR2: MDHEN, SYDVKM. The germline V and J ends were trimmed by 1 base and 3 bases, with 13 bases remaining between them. CDR3 size: 15 residues. The CDR3 DNA is TGTGCCAGCAGTTTATTGGGCAGTGCGCACTACGAGCAGTACTTC. Translating gives CASSLLGSAHYEQYF.

V and J are TRBV6-5 and TRBJ2-7; 10 nucleotides agree with TRBD1. Trimming took 6 bases from V and 4 from J; bases not matched to a gene: 9. Germline assignment: CDR1 MNHEY and CDR2 SVGAGI. The CDR3 sequence is 15 residues long. As DNA, the CDR3 is TGTGCCAGCAGAACGAGGGGGACAGGGGTTTACGAGCAGTACTTC. This encodes CASRTRGTGVYEQYF.

A remark on this clone: A junction end diverges from the germline sequence, so it may reflect a read error. The chain carries TRBV7-2 and TRBJ2-3; 15 bases map to TRBD2. CDR1 is SGHTA and CDR2 is FQGNSA in the germline V gene. CDR3 size: 14 residues. In DNA, the CDR3 is TGTGCCAGCAGCCGAGGGACTAGCGGGGGGACGCGGTATTTT. It yields the protein CASSRGTSGGTRYF.

V and J are TRBV7-9 and TRBJ2-3, with 7 bases lining up with TRBD1. The CDR3 sequence is 15 residues long. Germline CDR1 SEHNR, CDR2 FQNEAQ (reference sequence). The V and J ends lost 5 bases and 7 bases, in that order; junction bases with no gene match: 12. The CDR3 DNA sequence: TGTGCCAGCAGCCCGACAGGGATCTCGGTGAATACGCAGTATTTT. Amino acids: CASSPTGISVNTQYF.